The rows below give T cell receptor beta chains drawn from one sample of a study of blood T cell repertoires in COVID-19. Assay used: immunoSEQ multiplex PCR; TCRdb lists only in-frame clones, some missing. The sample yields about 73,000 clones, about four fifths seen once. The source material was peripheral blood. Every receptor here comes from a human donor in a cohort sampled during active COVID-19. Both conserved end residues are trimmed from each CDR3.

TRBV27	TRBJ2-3	ASSHGTALWSPTQY
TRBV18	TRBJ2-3	ASSPRSSSTDTQY
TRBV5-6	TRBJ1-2	ASSFSGVYGYT
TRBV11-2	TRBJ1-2	ASSLENGVGYGYT
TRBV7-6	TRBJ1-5	ASSYMADQPQH
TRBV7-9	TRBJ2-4	ASTGQGENIQY
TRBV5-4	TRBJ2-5	ATQRGPGERWH
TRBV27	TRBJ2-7	AVQGDSTYEQY
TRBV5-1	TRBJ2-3	ASSLAGGSDTQY
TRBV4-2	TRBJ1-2	ASSHPDREDGYT
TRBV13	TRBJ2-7	ASSGGTGGYEQY
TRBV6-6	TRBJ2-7	ASSYSSRSRDYEQY
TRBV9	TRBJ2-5	ASSVAGAGGLQETQY
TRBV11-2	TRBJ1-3	ASSRVRGTTDSGNTIY
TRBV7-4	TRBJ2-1	ASSLVIRGSRCNEQF
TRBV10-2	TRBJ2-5	ASRGRLGHQETQY
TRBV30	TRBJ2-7	AWTSRCRQGFLYEQY
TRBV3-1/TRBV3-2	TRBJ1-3	ASSQDNSGNTIY
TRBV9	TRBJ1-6	ASSARDKNSPLH
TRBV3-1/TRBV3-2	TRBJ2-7	ASSQYGTSGTYEQY
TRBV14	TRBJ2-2	ASSLGGSGELF
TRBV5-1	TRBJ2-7	ASSLTSGPYEQY
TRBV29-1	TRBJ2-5	SAGPDRLGGETQY
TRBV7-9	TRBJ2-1	ASSPQGFSANEQF
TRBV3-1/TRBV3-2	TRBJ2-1	ASSLLAGFDEQF
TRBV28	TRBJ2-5	ASSFERGGVETQY
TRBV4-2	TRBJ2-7	ASSLRQPTAYEQY
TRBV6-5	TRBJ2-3	ASRSTGADTQY
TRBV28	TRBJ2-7	ASSSPATSYYEQY
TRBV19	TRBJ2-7	ASSMRRGSSYEQY
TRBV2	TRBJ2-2	ANRQGASGELF
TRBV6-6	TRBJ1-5	ASSRGDSFNQPQH